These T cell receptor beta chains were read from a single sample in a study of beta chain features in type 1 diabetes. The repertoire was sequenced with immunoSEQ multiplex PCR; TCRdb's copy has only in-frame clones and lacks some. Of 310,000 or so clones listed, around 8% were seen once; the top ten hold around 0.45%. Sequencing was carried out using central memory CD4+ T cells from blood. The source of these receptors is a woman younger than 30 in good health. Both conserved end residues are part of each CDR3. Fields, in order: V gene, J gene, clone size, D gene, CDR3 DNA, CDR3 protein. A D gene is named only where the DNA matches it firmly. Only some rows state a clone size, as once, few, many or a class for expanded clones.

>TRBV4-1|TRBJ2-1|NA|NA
TGCGCCAGCAGCCAAGAAAAATTGTTAGGAGAGCAGTTCTTC
CASSQEKLLGEQFF
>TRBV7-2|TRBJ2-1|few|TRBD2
TGTGCCAGCAGTCAACTAGCGGGAATTTACTACAATGAGCAGTTCTTC
CASSQLAGIYYNEQFF
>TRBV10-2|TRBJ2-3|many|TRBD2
TGCGCCAGCAGTGAGTCGGGACTAGCGGGGGGCCTCGGGAGAGATACGCAGTATTTT
CASSESGLAGGLGRDTQYF
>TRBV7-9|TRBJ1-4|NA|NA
TGTGCCAGCAGCTTAGGTTCGCCAACTAATGAAAAACTGTTTTTT
CASSLGSPTNEKLFF
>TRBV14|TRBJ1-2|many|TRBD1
TGTGCCAGCAGCCCACTGGGACAGACTAACTATGGCTACACCTTC
CASSPLGQTNYGYTF
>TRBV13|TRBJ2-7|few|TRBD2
TGTGCCAGCAGCTTAGCGCGGGGGGGCTACGAGCAGTACTTC
CASSLARGGYEQYF
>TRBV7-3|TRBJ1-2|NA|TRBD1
TGTGCCAGCAGCTCGACCGGGACAGCAAACTATGGCTACACCTTC
CASSSTGTANYGYTF
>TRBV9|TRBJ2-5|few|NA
TGTGCCAGCAGCGTAGGGGGGGTCCAAGAGACCCAGTACTTC
CASSVGGVQETQYF
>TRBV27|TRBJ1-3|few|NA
TGTGCCAGCAGCCGTATCAGTCCCTTGGGAGGAAACACCATATATTTT
CASSRISPLGGNTIYF
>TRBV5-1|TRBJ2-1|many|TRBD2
TGCGCCAGCAGCCCAGGACTAGCGGGAGACAATGAGCAGTTCTTC
CASSPGLAGDNEQFF
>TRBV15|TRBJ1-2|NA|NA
TGTGCCACCAGCAGAGACCGGTACTATGGCTACACCTTC
CATSRDRYYGYTF
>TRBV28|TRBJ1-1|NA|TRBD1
TGTGCCAGCAGTTCCCCAGCCGGGACAGGGCTTCCTTTCTTT
CASSSPAGTGLPFF
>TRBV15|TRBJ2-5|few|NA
TGTGCCACCAGCAGAGTACGGCAGGGGGGAGAGACCCAGTACTTC
CATSRVRQGGETQYF
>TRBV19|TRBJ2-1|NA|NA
TGTGCCAGCCTAGATAGGGCCTACAATGAGCAGTTCTTC
CASLDRAYNEQFF
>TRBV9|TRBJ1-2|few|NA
TGTGCCAGCGGGGGCTCCTATGGCTACACCTTC
CASGGSYGYTF
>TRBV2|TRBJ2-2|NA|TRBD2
TGTGCCAGCAATAGCGGGACACACACCGGGGAGCTGTTTTTT
CASNSGTHTGELFF
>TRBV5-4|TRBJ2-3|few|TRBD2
TGTGCCAGCAGCCCACGGACTAGCGGGGGAGCAGATACGCAGTATTTT
CASSPRTSGGADTQYF
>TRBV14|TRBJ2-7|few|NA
TGTGCCAGCAGCCCCTACAGGGAACGGAGCCTCGAGCAGTACTTC
CASSPYRERSLEQYF
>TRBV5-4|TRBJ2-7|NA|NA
TGTGCCAGCAGCCCCGGACTGCACTCCACCTCCTACGAGCAGTACTTC
CASSPGLHSTSYEQYF
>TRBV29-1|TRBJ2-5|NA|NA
TGCAGCGTCGTTTTTGCACAGGGAGGGACCCAGTACTTC
CSVVFAQGGTQYF
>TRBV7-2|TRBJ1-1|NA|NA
TGTGCCAGCAGCTTAGGGTATTTGAACACTGAAGCTTTCTTT
CASSLGYLNTEAFF
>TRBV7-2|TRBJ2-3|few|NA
TGTGCCAGCAGCTTAGTCGGGAGTGCGACAGATACGCAGTATTTT
CASSLVGSATDTQYF
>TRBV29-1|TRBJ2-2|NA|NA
TGCAGCGTTGGATTATTTGGCAGGGCGTCCGGGGAGCTGTTTTTT
CSVGLFGRASGELFF
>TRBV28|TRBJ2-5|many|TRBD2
TGTGCCAGCAGAGCGGGAGGGGGAGAGACCCAGTACTTC
CASRAGGGETQYF
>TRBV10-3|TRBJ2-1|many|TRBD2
TGTGCCATCAGTGGCGGTTTGACTAGCGGAAACAATGAGCAGTTCTTC
CAISGGLTSGNNEQFF
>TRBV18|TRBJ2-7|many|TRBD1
TGTGCCAGCTCACCGGACAGGGCCTCGGCGGAACAGTACTTC
CASSPDRASAEQYF
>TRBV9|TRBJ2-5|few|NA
TGTGCCAGCAGCGTAGCTAGCACCAGCCGTGAGACCCAGTACTTC
CASSVASTSRETQYF
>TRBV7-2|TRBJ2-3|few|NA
TGTGCCAGCAGCTTAGCGGGAGGAATGGATACGCAGTATTTT
CASSLAGGMDTQYF
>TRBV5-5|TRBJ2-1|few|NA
TGTGCCAGCAGCTTAACCCAACAGGGCCATGGGTTCTTC
CASSLTQQGHGFF
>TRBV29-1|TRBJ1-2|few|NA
TGCAGCGTCCAAGGGGGTAACTATGGCTACACCTTC
CSVQGGNYGYTF
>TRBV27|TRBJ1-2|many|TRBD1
TGTGCCAGTAGACCGGGACAGGGAACTGGCTACACCTTC
CASRPGQGTGYTF
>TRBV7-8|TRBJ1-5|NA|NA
TGTGCCAGCAGCATACAGGGTGGACAGCCCCAGCATTTT
CASSIQGGQPQHF
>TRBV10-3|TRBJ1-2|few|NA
TGTGCCATCAGTGAGTCTGGGAACAGCGGCGGTCCTCCTGGCTACACCTTC
CAISESGNSGGPPGYTF
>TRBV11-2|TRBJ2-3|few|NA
TGTGCCAGCAGCTTAGGCTCTTTAAACACGCAGTATTTT
CASSLGSLNTQYF
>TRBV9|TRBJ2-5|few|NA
TGTGCCAGCAGCGTAGGAGGCCAAGAGACCCAGTACTTC
CASSVGGQETQYF
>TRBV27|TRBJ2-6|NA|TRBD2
TGTGCCAGCAGTTTATATGGCCTAGCGGGTAGCTCTGGGGCCAACGTCCTGACTTTC
CASSLYGLAGSSGANVLTF
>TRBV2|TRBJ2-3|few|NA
TGTGCCAGCAGTGTGAGCACAGATACGCAGTATTTT
CASSVSTDTQYF
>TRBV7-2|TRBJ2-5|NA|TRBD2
TGTGCCAGCAGCTTAGGCGGGGGAGAGACCCAGTACTTC
CASSLGGGETQYF
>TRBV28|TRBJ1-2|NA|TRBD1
TGTGCCAGCAGTTTGGGACAGATTAACTATGGCTACACCTTC
CASSLGQINYGYTF
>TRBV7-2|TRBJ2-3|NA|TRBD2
TGTGCCAGCAGCTGGAGCGGGGGTAGGACAGATACGCAGTATTTT
CASSWSGGRTDTQYF
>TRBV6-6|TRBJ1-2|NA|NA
TGTGCCAGCACTTTACGCGGGGCCGAGGATGGCTACACCTTC
CASTLRGAEDGYTF
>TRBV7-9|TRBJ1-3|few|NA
TGTGCCAGCAAGGACTCTGGAAACACCATATATTTT
CASKDSGNTIYF
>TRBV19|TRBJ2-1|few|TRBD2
TGTGCCAGTTATCAGCGGGAAAACAATGAGCAGTTCTTC
CASYQRENNEQFF
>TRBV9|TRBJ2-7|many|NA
TGTGCCAGCAGCCCGCAGGGAGGACAGATATTCTACGAGCAGTACTTC
CASSPQGGQIFYEQYF
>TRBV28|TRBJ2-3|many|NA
TGTGCCACCGACCGGGACTTGACAGATACGCAGTATTTT
CATDRDLTDTQYF
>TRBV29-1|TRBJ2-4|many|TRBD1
TGCAGCGTTGCCAGAGACAGGGCAGGAAACATTCAGTACTTC
CSVARDRAGNIQYF
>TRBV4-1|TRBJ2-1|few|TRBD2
TGCGCCAGCAGTCTACCGGGACTAGGCTACAATGAGCAGTTCTTC
CASSLPGLGYNEQFF
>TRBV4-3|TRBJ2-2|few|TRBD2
TGCGCCAGCAGCCTTTTCAGACTAGCGGAGAGGGGCACCGGGGAGCTGTTTTTT
CASSLFRLAERGTGELFF
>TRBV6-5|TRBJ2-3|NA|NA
TGTGCCAGCAGTTATTGGGCCTACAGCACAGATACGCAGTATTTT
CASSYWAYSTDTQYF
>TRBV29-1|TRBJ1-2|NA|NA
TGCAGCGTTGAGGCAGGCAACTATGGCTACACCTTC
CSVEAGNYGYTF
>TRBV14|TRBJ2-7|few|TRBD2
TGTGCCAGCAGCCCACCCGGGAGGGGGGCTAAATACGAGCAGTACTTC
CASSPPGRGAKYEQYF
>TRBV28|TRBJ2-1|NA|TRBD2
TGTGCCAGCAGTTTAGAAGGACTAGCGGCAAGAAAGCTCTTC
CASSLEGLAARKLF
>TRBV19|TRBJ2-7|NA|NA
TGTGCCAGTAGTATAAGCGCCGGGAGAACCTACGAGCAGTACTTC
CASSISAGRTYEQYF
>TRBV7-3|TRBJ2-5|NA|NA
TGTGCCAGCAGCTTTGGCCCCAAAGAGACCCAGTACTTC
CASSFGPKETQYF
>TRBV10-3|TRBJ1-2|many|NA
TGTGCCATCGGGCAGGACTATGGCTACACCTTC
CAIGQDYGYTF
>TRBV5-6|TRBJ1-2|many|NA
TGTGCCAGCAGCTGGAAGGGGCCCAGCGAGGGCTACACCTTC
CASSWKGPSEGYTF
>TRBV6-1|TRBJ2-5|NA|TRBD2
TGTGCCAGCGGCATACTAGCGGGAGGAGTAGAGACCCAGTACTTC
CASGILAGGVETQYF
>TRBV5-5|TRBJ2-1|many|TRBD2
TGTGCCAGCAGCACAACTAGCGGGAGAGGCAATGAGCAGTTCTTC
CASSTTSGRGNEQFF
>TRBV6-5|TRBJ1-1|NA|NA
TGTGCCAGCAGTTCAAACACACCAGGGGCTGAAGCTTTCTTT
CASSSNTPGAEAFF
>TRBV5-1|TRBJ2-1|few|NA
TGCGCCAGCAGCCAGGGCTCCTACAATGAGCAGTTCTTC
CASSQGSYNEQFF